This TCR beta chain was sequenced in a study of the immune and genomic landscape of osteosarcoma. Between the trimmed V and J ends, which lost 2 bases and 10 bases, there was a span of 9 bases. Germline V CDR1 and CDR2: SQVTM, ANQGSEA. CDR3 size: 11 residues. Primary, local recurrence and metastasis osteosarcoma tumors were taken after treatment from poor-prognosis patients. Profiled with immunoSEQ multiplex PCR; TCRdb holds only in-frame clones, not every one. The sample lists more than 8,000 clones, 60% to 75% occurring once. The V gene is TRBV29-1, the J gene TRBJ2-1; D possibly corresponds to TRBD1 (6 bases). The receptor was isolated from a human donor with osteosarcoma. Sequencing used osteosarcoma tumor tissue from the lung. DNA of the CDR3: TGCAGCGTTGAACCGGGACACGAGCAGTTCTTC. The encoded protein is CSVEPGHEQFF.